A single sample is the source of the 32 T cell receptor beta chains below, sequenced in a study of OX40 agonist ivuxolimab in advanced cancers. Assay used: immunoSEQ multiplex PCR; TCRdb lists only in-frame clones, some missing. The sample yields approximately 40,000 clones, 80% to 95% seen once. The sample in question was CD4+ or CD8+ T cells sorted from blood, obtained in a trial of the OX40 agonist ivuxolimab. The receptor source for this set is an adult with an advanced solid tumor such as melanoma, head and neck, liver or kidney cancer.

The chain joins TRBV4-3 to TRBJ1-1, with D possibly TRBD1 on 5 matching bases. This CDR3 contains 14 residues. Germline lookup yields CDR1 LGHNA and CDR2 YSLEER. V was cut by 0 bases and J by 7 bases, with 12 bases left in between. The CDR3 nucleotides are TGCGCCAGCAGCCAAGATAGTGGGGGGGATGAAGCTTTCTTT. It encodes CASSQDSGGDEAFF.

V usage is TRBV7-3 and J usage is TRBJ2-1; D unclear. The CDR3 is 12 residues long. Looked up from germline, CDR1 is SGHTA and CDR2 is FQGTGA. The V and J ends lost 0 bases and 7 bases respectively, with 4 bases between them. CDR3 in DNA: TGTGCCAGCAGCTTAACCGGGAATGAGCAGTTCTTC. It specifies CASSLTGNEQFF.

The chain employs TRBV6-5 and TRBJ2-5; no reliable D call. Looked up from germline, CDR1 is MNHEY and CDR2 is SVGAGI. The CDR3 contains 16 residues. V was clipped by 2 bases and J by 0 bases, with 13 bases between them. DNA for the CDR3: TGTGCCAGCAGTTACCGGCCGACACTGAACCAAGAGACCCAGTACTTC. The encoded protein is CASSYRPTLNQETQYF.

The V gene is TRBV19, the J gene TRBJ1-1; D is unresolved. This CDR3 contains 11 residues. CDR1 LNHDA and CDR2 SQIVND come from the germline V gene (reference sequence). V dropped 5 bases and J dropped 5 bases, with 6 bases sitting between them. CDR3 sequence (DNA): TGTGCCAGTAGTCTCAGGACTGAAGCTTTCTTT. Amino acid sequence: CASSLRTEAFF.

V and J are TRBV9 and TRBJ2-3, with 8 bases fitting TRBD1. Germline V gene data show CDR1 as SGDLS and CDR2 as YYNGEE. V was pared by 3 bases and J by 2 bases, with 8 bases of the junction left unmatched. The CDR3 covers 16 residues. The CDR3 loop is CASSDRTGINTDTQYF. The CDR3 DNA follows: TGTGCCAGCAGCGATAGGACAGGGATCAACACAGATACGCAGTATTTT. Complete variable domain (other parts from reference TRBV9 and TRBJ2-3): DSGVTQTPKHLITATGQRVTLRCSPRSGDLSVYWYQQSLDQGLQFLIQYYNGEERAKGNILERFSAQQFPDLHSELNLSSLELGDSALYFCASSDRTGINTDTQYFGPGTRLTVL.

The chain couples TRBV29-1 to TRBJ2-7, with unresolved D. The germline gives CDR1 SQVTM, CDR2 ANQGSEA. V lost 4 bases to trimming and J lost 1 base, with 5 bases between them. The CDR3 contains 11 residues. The chain's CDR3 is CSVVQSYEQYF. The DNA for the CDR3 is TGCAGCGTTGTACAGTCCTACGAGCAGTACTTC.

This chain's CDR3 is CASSFGLGGYTGELFF. The CDR3 DNA reads TGTGCCAGCAGTTTCGGTCTGGGAGGATACACCGGGGAGCTGTTTTTT. The gene calls are TRBV28 and TRBJ2-2, with D maybe TRBD2 (6 bases). The CDR3 totals 16 residues. Germline V gene lookup returns CDR1 MDHEN and CDR2 SYDVKM. V was shortened by 3 bases and J by 3 bases, with 14 bases between the two germline ends.

This chain uses TRBV7-2 with TRBJ1-4; tentative D call: TRBD1 (5 bases). Trimming took 2 bases from V and 4 from J, leaving 17 bases between them. CDR1 and CDR2 from the germline V gene are SGHTA and FQGNSA. This CDR3 region has 17 residues. CDR3 bases: TGTGCCAGCAGCTTACAAAGCACAGGCTTGTTTAATGAAAAACTGTTTTTT. This sequence encodes CASSLQSTGLFNEKLFF.

The chain is built from TRBV27 and TRBJ1-2; a weak D match, TRBD1 (6 bases). Trimming pared 2 bases from V and 11 bases from J, leaving 15 bases between. CDR1 is MNHEY and CDR2 is SMNVEV in the germline V gene (reference sequence). This CDR3 contains 13 residues. CDR3 in DNA: TGTGCCAGCAGTTTAAGTCAGGGGAGGGGTTACACCTTC. Its protein is CASSLSQGRGYTF.

The chain employs TRBV9 and TRBJ2-3; 7 bases are shared with TRBD2. This CDR3 spans 15 amino acids. Trimming took 0 bases from V and 3 from J; bases not matched to a gene: 4. Germline V gene data show CDR1 as SGDLS and CDR2 as YYNGEE. CDR3 DNA sequence: TGTGCCAGCAGCGTAGGCGGGAGAGGTACAGATACGCAGTATTTT. Its protein product is CASSVGGRGTDTQYF.

This clone has only one observation. The V gene is TRBV28, the J gene TRBJ2-7; 8 nucleotides align to TRBD1. J gave up 4 bases and V 1 base, and 12 bases lay outside the gene matches. The CDR3 contains 17 residues. Germline V gene sequence: CDR1 MDHEN, CDR2 SYDVKM. Here the CDR3 DNA reads TGTGCCAGCAGTTTATTTAGGGGGCAGGGGGCATCGTACGAGCAGTACTTC. It codes for CASSLFRGQGASYEQYF.

This sequence joins TRBV5-5 and TRBJ2-1, with 13 bases that match TRBD2. Germline CDR1 is SGHKS and CDR2 is YYEKEE (reference sequence). The CDR3 spans 15 residues. The V and J ends lost 4 bases and 9 bases, in that order; junction bases with no gene match: 7. The CDR3 coding sequence is TGTGCCAGCAGCCCAGGACTAGCGGGAGCGGGTGAGCAGTTCTTC. This sequence encodes CASSPGLAGAGEQFF.

V is TRBV19 and J is TRBJ2-7; D is undetermined. This CDR3 has 12 residues. CDR1 is LNHDA and CDR2 is SQIVND in the germline V gene (reference sequence). V shed 1 base and J shed 7 bases, with 8 bases lying between them. The CDR3 sequence is CASSIVGGEQYV. DNA of the CDR3: TGTGCCAGTAGTATAGTCGGTGGGGAGCAGTACGTC.

The chain employs TRBV7-4 and TRBJ1-5; perhaps TRBD1 as D (6 bases). Trimming removed 8 bases at V and 7 bases at J, with 15 bases between. The CDR3 runs to 13 residues. CDR1 and CDR2 from the germline V gene are SGHVT and SQSDAQ. The chain's CDR3 is CASGPQGRQPQHF. The CDR3 coding sequence is TGTGCCAGCGGACCACAGGGAAGGCAGCCCCAGCATTTT.

The J gene is TRBJ1-2, the V gene TRBV29-1; perhaps TRBD1 as D (5 bases). The CDR3 runs to 13 residues. The germline CDR1 and CDR2 sequences are SQVTM and ANQGSEA. The ends were cut back, 6 bases at V and 2 bases at J, with 13 bases in the middle. CDR3 in DNA: TGCAGCGTCCCAGACGGGGGGAACTATGGCTACACCTTC. Translating gives CSVPDGGNYGYTF.

The sample holds one count of this clone. J is TRBJ2-1 and V is TRBV30; no reliable D call. This CDR3 is built from 12 residues. V lost 0 bases and J 9 bases, leaving 9 bases between the germline ends. Germline V lookup: CDR1 GTSNPN, CDR2 SVGIG (reference sequence). CDR3 DNA: TGTGCCTGGAGTGTTCTAGTGGGTGAGCAGTTCTTC. This translates into CAWSVLVGEQFF.

The chain carries TRBV29-1 and TRBJ2-7; a weak D match, TRBD1 (6 bases). This CDR3 is 13 amino acids long. Trimming removed 4 bases from V and 2 bases from J, with 12 bases in between. CDR1 and CDR2 from the germline V gene are SQVTM and ANQGSEA. The CDR3 DNA reads as TGCAGCGTTGGGTGGGACATCGCCTACGAGCAGTACTTC. Protein sequence: CSVGWDIAYEQYF.

The V and J genes are TRBV4-1 and TRBJ2-1; no firm D call. Germline CDR1 MGHRA, CDR2 YSYEKL. The CDR3 has 15 residues. Trimming stripped 0 bases from V and 8 bases from J, with 14 bases between. CDR3 nucleotide sequence: TGCGCCAGCAGCCAAGAGGCGTTTGGGTACGATGAGCAGTTCTTC. As protein: CASSQEAFGYDEQFF.

J is TRBJ1-2 and V is TRBV6-1, with D maybe TRBD1 (6 bases). Germline assignment: CDR1 MNHNS and CDR2 SASEGT. Trimming stripped 6 bases from V and 4 bases from J, with 15 bases between. The CDR3 is made up of 14 amino acids. The CDR3, as DNA: TGTGCCAGCAGCCCCCCGCAGGGGATCTATGGCTACACCTTC. Translating it yields CASSPPQGIYGYTF.

This clone was recorded a few times. The rearrangement uses TRBV4-3 and TRBJ2-5; a possible D gene is TRBD2 (6 bases). This CDR3 contains 15 residues. Trimming took 0 bases from V and 5 from J, leaving 13 bases between them. Germline V gene lookup returns CDR1 LGHNA and CDR2 YSLEER. Here the CDR3 DNA reads TGCGCCAGCAGCCAAGATTCGAGACTAGGGGAGACCCAGTACTTC. Translating it yields CASSQDSRLGETQYF.

The chain employs TRBV7-9 and TRBJ2-2; TRBD2 is a possible D gene (6 bases). Germline values: CDR1 SEHNR, CDR2 FQNEAQ (reference sequence). This CDR3 is built from 17 residues. V was cut by 4 bases and J by 5 bases, with 20 bases left in between. CDR3 sequence: CASSSVGGISGTGELFF. The CDR3 DNA reads TGTGCCAGCAGCTCAGTCGGAGGGATATCTGGGACCGGGGAGCTGTTTTTT.

The gene calls are TRBV16 and TRBJ2-7, with 8 bases lining up with TRBD1. Germline-derived CDR1 and CDR2 are KGHSY and FQNENV. J was trimmed by 3 bases and V by 3 bases; bases with no gene match: 4. This CDR3 is 14 amino acids long. The CDR3: CASSHRGTGYEQYF. Written as DNA, the CDR3 is TGTGCCAGCAGCCATCGGGGGACAGGCTACGAGCAGTACTTC.

The V gene is TRBV7-9, the J gene TRBJ2-2, with 8 positions matching TRBD2. The CDR3 covers 19 residues. Germline loops: CDR1 SEHNR, CDR2 FQNEAQ (reference sequence). J lost 1 base, V lost 4 bases, and 14 bases had no gene match. Here the CDR3 reads CASSSQALGGARNTGELFF. The CDR3 region has the DNA TGTGCCAGCAGCTCTCAGGCCCTCGGGGGGGCGAGGAACACCGGGGAGCTGTTTTTT.

This rearrangement joins TRBV18 to TRBJ1-6; D remains ambiguous. With 4 bases removed from V and 8 bases from J, the gap between germline ends came to 21 bases. Germline values: CDR1 KGHSH, CDR2 LQKENI. The CDR3 is 17 residues long. CDR3 sequence reads: CASSLTASGRPDSPLHF. CDR3 DNA sequence: TGTGCCAGCTCACTCACCGCGTCAGGCAGGCCGGATTCACCCCTCCACTTT.

The chain links TRBV5-1 to TRBJ2-3; perhaps TRBD1 as D (5 bases). CDR1 and CDR2 from the germline V gene are SGHRS and YFSETQ. The germline V and J ends were trimmed by 5 bases and 6 bases, with 19 bases remaining between them. The CDR3 extends over 15 amino acids. The CDR3: CASRPDDSAGDTQYF. The DNA of the CDR3 is TGCGCCAGCAGACCTGACGACAGCGCAGGGGATACGCAGTATTTT.

The CDR3 DNA is TGTGCCAGCAGCCAAGCACTAGCGGGAGATCCAGATACGCAGTATTTT. This sequence encodes CASSQALAGDPDTQYF. The genes are TRBV4-2 and TRBJ2-3; 11 nucleotides line up with TRBD2. Germline CDR1 LGHNA, CDR2 YNFKEQ. The V gene end was trimmed by 1 base and the J gene end by 4 bases; junction bases not matched to a gene: 4. This CDR3 region has 16 residues.

This rearrangement joins TRBV9 to TRBJ2-1, with TRBD2 identical over 8 bases. The CDR3 runs 14 residues. Germline V gene data show CDR1 as SGDLS and CDR2 as YYNGEE. Trimming cost V 2 bases and J 5 bases; bases outside gene matches: 3. The CDR3 reads CASSVLAGNNEQFF. Written as DNA, the CDR3 is TGTGCCAGCAGCGTGCTAGCGGGCAACAATGAGCAGTTCTTC.

The rearrangement uses TRBV30 and TRBJ1-3, with D hard to call. Between the trimmed V and J ends, which lost 5 bases and 2 bases, there was a span of 7 bases. Looked up from germline, CDR1 is GTSNPN and CDR2 is SVGIG (reference sequence). This CDR3 region has 12 residues. CDR3 nucleotide sequence: TGTGCCTGGGGCAGTCCTGGAAACACCATATATTTT. Translation gives CAWGSPGNTIYF.

The rearrangement links TRBV28 to TRBJ1-1; D unclear. Per germline, CDR1 MDHEN and CDR2 SYDVKM. Trimming removed 2 bases at V and 0 bases at J, with 10 bases between. This CDR3 is built from 15 residues. The CDR3 region is CASSLDPGLNTEAFF. CDR3 nucleotides: TGTGCCAGCAGTTTAGATCCGGGCCTGAACACTGAAGCTTTCTTT.

This clone has only one observation. The CDR3 reads CASQDRDYETQYF. The CDR3 region has the DNA TGTGCCAGCCAGGACAGGGACTATGAGACCCAGTACTTC. V is TRBV19 and J is TRBJ2-5; possibly TRBD1 for D (8 bases). V lost 9 bases to trimming and J lost 5 bases, with 16 bases between them. CDR1 is LNHDA and CDR2 is SQIVND in the germline V gene (reference sequence). This CDR3 comprises 13 residues.

A single count supports this clone. The chain has TRBV19 and TRBJ2-2; 8 positions match TRBD2. Trimming cost V 3 bases and J 7 bases; bases outside gene matches: 7. Germline V gene lookup returns CDR1 LNHDA and CDR2 SQIVND (reference sequence). The CDR3 runs 15 residues. The CDR3 nucleotides are TGTGCCAGTAGTATGGGGACTAGATACGGCGGGGAGCTGTTTTTT. It translates to CASSMGTRYGGELFF.

This chain links TRBV29-1 with TRBJ1-2; no clear D gene. The ends were cut back, 6 bases at V and 6 bases at J, with 11 bases in the middle. Germline CDR1 is SQVTM and CDR2 is ANQGSEA. This CDR3 is built from 11 residues. The CDR3 sequence is CSVETRDGYTF. As DNA, the CDR3 is TGCAGCGTGGAAACACGGGATGGCTACACCTTC.